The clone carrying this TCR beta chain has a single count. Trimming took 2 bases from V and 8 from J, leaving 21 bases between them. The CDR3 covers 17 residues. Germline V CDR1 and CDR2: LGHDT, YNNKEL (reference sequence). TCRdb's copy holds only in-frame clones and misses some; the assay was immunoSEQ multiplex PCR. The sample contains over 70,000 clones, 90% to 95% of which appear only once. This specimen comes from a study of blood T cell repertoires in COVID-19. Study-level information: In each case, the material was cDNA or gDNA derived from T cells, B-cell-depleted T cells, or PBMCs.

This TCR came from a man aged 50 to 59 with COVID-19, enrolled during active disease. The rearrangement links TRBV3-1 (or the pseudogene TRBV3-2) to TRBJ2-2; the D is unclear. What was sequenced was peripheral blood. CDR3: CASSQHPLQSGLGELFF. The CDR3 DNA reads TGTGCCAGCAGCCAACACCCCCTCCAATCGGGTCTTGGGGAGCTGTTTTTT.